The sequence of this TCR beta chain was determined in a study of T cell clonality in common variable immunodeficiency. Study-level findings and limits: Shared TCRbeta clones were fewer between CVID subjects than controls.

Here immunoSEQ multiplex PCR was the method, and the copy in TCRdb shows in-frame clones only, minus some. In total the sample includes about 81,000 clones, none of them seen once. CDR3 length: 16 residues. With 0 bases removed from V and 1 base from J, the gap between germline ends came to 13 bases. From germline, CDR1 is SGHTA and CDR2 FQGNSA. This clone was detected ten times or more. No antigen is known for it. The read halts 3 residues ahead of the CDR3 end, with the missing end drawn from the germline J gene. Patients and controls were mostly of Caucasian heritage. This chain uses TRBV7-2 with TRBJ2-7; D perhaps matches TRBD2 (5 bases). Material for sequencing was peripheral blood mononuclear cells. The receptor was derived from a person aged 18 to 75 in good health. CDR3 sequence reads: CASSLASRASSYEQYF. CDR3 bases read: TGTGCCAGCAGCTTAGCCTCGCGGGCTTCTTCCTACGAG.